Here is one T cell receptor beta chain with its context. The antigen is undetermined. Healthy bone marrow donors made up the cohort. These data come from a study of cytomegalovirus exposure and HLA in healthy donors. After removal of 5 bases from V and 1 base from J, the junction contained 17 bases not matched to a gene. From germline, CDR1 is LNHDA and CDR2 SQIVND (reference sequence). CDR3 length: 19 amino acids. Amplification used 60 Vbeta primers and 13 Jbeta primers. The data were produced by immunoSEQ multiplex PCR, yet TCRdb's version contains in-frame clones alone and is incomplete. The table lists around 110,000 clones, about 80% of them singletons. Whole-study results and caveats: Sequence variants that were highly shared formed a cluster that was likely a sequencing artifact. When a later analysis was performed, an Asian-associated ancestry cluster reportedly had fewer N-insertions than the approximately 680-donor mean. The study dropped some indistinguishable V segments, TRBV6-2 and TRBV6-3 among them.

The sequence came from a man aged 25 to 45 in good health and CMV-seropositive. The chain combines TRBV19 with TRBJ2-1, with 7 bases lining up with TRBD2. Sequenced material: PBMCs. The DNA for the CDR3 is TGTGCCAGTAGTTTGCGGGGCCCTAGTGGCGGGAGTTCCTACAATGAGCAGTTCTTC. As protein: CASSLRGPSGGSSYNEQFF.